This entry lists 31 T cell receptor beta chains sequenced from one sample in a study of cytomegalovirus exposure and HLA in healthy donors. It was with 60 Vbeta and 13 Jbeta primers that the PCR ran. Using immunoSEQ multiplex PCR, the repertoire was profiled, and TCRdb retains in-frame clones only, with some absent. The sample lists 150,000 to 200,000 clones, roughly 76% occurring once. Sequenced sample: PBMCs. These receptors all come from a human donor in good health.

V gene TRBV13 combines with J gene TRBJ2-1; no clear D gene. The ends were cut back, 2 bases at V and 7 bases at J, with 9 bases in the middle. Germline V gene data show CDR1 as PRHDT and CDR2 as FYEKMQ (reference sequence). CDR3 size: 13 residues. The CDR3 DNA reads TGTGCCAGCAGCTTATCCAGTACGAATGAGCAGTTCTTC. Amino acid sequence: CASSLSSTNEQFF.

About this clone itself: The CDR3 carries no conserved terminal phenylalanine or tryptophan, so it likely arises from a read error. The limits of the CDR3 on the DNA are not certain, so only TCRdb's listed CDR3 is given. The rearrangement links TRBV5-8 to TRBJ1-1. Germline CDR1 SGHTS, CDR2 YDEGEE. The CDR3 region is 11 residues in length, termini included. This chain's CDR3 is CASSLKVSTAA.

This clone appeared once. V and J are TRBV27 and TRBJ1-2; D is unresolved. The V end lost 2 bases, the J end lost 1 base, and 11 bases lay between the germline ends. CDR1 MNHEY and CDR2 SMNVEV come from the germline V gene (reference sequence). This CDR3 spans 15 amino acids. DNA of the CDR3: TGTGCCAGCAGTTTACGTGGAGACCTTAACTATGGCTACACCTTC. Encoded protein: CASSLRGDLNYGYTF.

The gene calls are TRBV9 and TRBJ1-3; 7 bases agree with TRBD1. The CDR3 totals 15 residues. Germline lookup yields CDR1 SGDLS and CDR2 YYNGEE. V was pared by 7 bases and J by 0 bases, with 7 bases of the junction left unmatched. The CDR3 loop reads CASAEGAGSGNTIYF. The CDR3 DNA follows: TGTGCCAGCGCAGAGGGGGCCGGCTCTGGAAACACCATATATTTT. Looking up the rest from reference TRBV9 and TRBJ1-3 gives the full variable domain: DSGVTQTPKHLITATGQRVTLRCSPRSGDLSVYWYQQSLDQGLQFLIQYYNGEERAKGNILERFSAQQFPDLHSELNLSSLELGDSALYFCASAEGAGSGNTIYFGEGSWLTVV.

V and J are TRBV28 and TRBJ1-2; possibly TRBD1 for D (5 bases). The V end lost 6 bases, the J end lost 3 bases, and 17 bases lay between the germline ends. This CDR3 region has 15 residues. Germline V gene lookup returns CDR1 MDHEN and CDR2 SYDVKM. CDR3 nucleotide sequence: TGTGCCAGCAGCCATGGGGCTCCCAGTCACTATGGCTACACCTTC. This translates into CASSHGAPSHYGYTF.

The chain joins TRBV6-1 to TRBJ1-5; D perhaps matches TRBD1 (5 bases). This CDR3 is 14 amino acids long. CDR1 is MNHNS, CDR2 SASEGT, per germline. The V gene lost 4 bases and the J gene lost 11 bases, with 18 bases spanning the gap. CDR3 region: CASSAGHQVLSQHF. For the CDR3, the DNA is TGTGCCAGCAGTGCAGGACATCAAGTCCTGTCCCAGCATTTT.

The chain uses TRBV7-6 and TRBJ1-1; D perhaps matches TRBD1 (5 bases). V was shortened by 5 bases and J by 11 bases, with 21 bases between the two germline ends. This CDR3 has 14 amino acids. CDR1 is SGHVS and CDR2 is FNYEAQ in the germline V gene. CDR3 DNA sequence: TGTGCCAGCAGCACAGGCGGGGCAAAAGTCGGGGCTTTCTTT. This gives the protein CASSTGGAKVGAFF. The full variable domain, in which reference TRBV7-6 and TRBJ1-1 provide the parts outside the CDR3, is GAGVSQSPRYKVTKRGQDVALRCDPISGHVSLYWYRQALGQGPEFLTYFNYEAQQDKSGLPNDRFSAERPEGSISTLTIQRTEQRDSAMYRCASSTGGAKVGAFFGQGTRLTVV.

The CDR3, as DNA: TGTGCCAGCAGCTTAGTCCCTAGCGGGGACAGCTACGAGCAGTACTTC. Its translation is CASSLVPSGDSYEQYF. This rearrangement joins TRBV7-9 to TRBJ2-7; 9 nucleotides match TRBD2. V was pared by 1 base and J by 3 bases, with 7 bases of the junction left unmatched. The germline V gene encodes CDR1 SEHNR and CDR2 FQNEAQ (reference sequence). The CDR3 runs to 16 residues.

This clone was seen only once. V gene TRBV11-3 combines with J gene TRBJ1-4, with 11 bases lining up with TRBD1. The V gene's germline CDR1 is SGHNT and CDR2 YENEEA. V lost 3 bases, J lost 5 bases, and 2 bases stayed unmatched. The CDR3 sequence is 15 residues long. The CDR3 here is CASSFGTGGNEKLFF. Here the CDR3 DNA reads TGTGCCAGCAGCTTTGGGACAGGGGGAAATGAAAAACTGTTTTTT.

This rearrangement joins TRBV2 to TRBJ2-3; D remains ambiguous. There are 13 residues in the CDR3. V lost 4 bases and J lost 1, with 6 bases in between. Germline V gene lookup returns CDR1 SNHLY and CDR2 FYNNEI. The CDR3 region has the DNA TGTGCCAGCAGTGTTGGAGGCACAGATACGCAGTATTTT. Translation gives CASSVGGTDTQYF.

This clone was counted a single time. CDR3 sequence reads: CASRDRGTQPQHF. Written as DNA, the CDR3 is TGTGCCAGTAGGGACAGGGGGACGCAGCCCCAGCATTTT. The chain employs TRBV19 and TRBJ1-5; 10 positions match TRBD1. This CDR3 is built from 13 residues. Germline V lookup: CDR1 LNHDA, CDR2 SQIVND (reference sequence). V lost 6 bases to trimming and J lost 7 bases; unmatched junction nucleotides: 3.

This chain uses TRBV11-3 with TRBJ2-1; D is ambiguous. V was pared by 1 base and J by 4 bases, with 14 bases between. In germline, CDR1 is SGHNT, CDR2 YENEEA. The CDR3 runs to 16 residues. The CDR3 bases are TGTGCCAGCAGCTTAGTTTTCAGCGAGTATTACAATGAGCAGTTCTTC. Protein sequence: CASSLVFSEYYNEQFF.

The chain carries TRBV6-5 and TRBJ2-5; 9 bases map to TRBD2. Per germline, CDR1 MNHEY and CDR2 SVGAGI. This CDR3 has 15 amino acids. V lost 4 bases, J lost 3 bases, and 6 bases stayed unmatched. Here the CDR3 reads CASSWRGLAEETQYF. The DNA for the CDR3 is TGTGCCAGCAGTTGGCGGGGACTAGCAGAAGAGACCCAGTACTTC.

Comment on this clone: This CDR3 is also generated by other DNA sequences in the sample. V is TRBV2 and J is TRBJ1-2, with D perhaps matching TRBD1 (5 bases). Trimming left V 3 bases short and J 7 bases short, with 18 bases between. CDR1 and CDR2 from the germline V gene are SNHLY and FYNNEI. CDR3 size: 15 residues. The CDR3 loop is CASSDRREGASGYTF. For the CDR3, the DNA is TGTGCCAGCAGTGATCGGCGAGAAGGGGCTAGTGGCTACACCTTC.

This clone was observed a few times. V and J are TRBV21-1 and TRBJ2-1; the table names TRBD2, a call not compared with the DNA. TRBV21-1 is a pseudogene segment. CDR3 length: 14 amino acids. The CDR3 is CASSKGNPEDEQFF. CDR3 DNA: TGTGCCAGCAGCAAAGGCAACCCGGAGGATGAGCAGTTCTTC.

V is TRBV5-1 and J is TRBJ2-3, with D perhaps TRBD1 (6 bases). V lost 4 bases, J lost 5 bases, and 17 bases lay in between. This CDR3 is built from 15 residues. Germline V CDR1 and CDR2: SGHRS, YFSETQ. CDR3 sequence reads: CASSPGTSWGDTQYF. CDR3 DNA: TGCGCCAGCAGCCCGGGGACATCCTGGGGAGATACGCAGTATTTT.

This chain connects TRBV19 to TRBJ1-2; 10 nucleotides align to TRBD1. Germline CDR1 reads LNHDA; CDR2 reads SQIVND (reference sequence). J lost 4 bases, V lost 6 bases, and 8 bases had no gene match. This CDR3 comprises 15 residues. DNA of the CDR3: TGTGCCAGTAGCTTCCGGGGACAGGGGAGCTATGGCTACACCTTC. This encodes CASSFRGQGSYGYTF.

CDR3 protein: CASSQGDRGYYNEQFF. The DNA for the CDR3 is TGCGCCAGCAGCCAAGGGGACAGGGGATACTACAATGAGCAGTTCTTC. This chain connects TRBV4-3 to TRBJ2-1, with 10 bases that match TRBD1. The J segment lost 3 bases and the V segment lost 1 base, leaving 3 bases of the junction unmatched. The CDR3 is made up of 16 amino acids. The germline gives CDR1 LGHNA, CDR2 YSLEER.

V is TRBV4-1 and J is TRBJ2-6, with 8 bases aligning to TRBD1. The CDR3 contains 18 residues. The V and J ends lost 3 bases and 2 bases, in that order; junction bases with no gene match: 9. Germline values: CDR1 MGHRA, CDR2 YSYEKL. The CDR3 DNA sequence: TGCGCCAGCAGCCATAGGACAGGGAGTACGACTGGGGCCAACGTCCTGACTTTC. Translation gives CASSHRTGSTTGANVLTF.

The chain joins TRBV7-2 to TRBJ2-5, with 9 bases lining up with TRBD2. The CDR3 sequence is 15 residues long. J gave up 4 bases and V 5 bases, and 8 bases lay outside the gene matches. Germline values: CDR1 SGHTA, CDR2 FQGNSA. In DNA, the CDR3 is TGTGCCAGCAGCCGAAGCGGGGGGCCAGGAGAGACCCAGTACTTC. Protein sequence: CASSRSGGPGETQYF.

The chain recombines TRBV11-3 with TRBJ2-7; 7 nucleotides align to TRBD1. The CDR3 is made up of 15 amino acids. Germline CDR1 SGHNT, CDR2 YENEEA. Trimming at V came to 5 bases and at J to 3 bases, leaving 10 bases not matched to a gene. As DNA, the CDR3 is TGTGCCAGCAGCCTCCCGGGACAGACTCACTACGAGCAGTACTTC. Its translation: CASSLPGQTHYEQYF.

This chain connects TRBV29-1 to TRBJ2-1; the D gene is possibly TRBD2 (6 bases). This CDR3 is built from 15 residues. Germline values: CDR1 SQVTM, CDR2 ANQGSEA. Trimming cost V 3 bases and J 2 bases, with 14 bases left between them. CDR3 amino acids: CSVDLARTTYNEQFF. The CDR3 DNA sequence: TGCAGCGTTGATCTCGCCAGGACTACCTACAATGAGCAGTTCTTC.

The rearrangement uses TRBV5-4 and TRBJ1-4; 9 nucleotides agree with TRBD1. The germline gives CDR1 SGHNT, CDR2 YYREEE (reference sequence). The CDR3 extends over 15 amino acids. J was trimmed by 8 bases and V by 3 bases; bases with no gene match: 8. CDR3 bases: TGTGCCAGCAGCTACACAGGGGGCACGCGGGAAAAACTGTTTTTT. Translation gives CASSYTGGTREKLFF. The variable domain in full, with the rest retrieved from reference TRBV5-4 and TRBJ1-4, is ETGVTQSPTHLIKTRGQQVTLRCSSQSGHNTVSWYQQALGQGPQFIFQYYREEENGRGNFPPRFSGLQFPNYSSELNVNALELDDSALYLCASSYTGGTREKLFFGSGTQLSVL.

The CDR3 region is CASRRTGPNQPQHF. CDR3 bases: TGTGCCAGCAGGCGGACAGGGCCCAATCAGCCCCAGCATTTT. The chain has TRBV6-6 and TRBJ1-5; 8 nucleotides line up with TRBD1. The CDR3 is made up of 14 amino acids. The germline CDR1 and CDR2 sequences are MNHNY and SVGAGI (reference sequence). After removal of 6 bases from V and 3 bases from J, the junction contained 4 bases not matched to a gene.

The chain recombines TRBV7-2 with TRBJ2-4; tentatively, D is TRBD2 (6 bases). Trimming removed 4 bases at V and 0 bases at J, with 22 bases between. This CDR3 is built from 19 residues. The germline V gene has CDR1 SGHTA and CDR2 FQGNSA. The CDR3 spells CASSSGPTRAGKAKNIQYF. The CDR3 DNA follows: TGTGCCAGCAGCTCCGGACCGACACGGGCGGGGAAAGCCAAAAACATTCAGTACTTC.

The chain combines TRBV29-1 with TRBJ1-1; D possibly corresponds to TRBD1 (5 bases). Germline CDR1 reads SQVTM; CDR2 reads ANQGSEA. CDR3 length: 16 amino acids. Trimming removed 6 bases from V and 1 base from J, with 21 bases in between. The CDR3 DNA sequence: TGCAGCGTATCCTTTGGGCAGGGCGTCGCGAACACTGAAGCTTTCTTT. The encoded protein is CSVSFGQGVANTEAFF.

The CDR3 loop is CSARGEEQFF. The CDR3 nucleotides read TGCAGTGCTCGGGGGGAAGAGCAGTTCTTC. The chain couples TRBV20-1 to TRBJ2-1, with 7 bases matching TRBD2. CDR1 and CDR2 (germline): DFQATT, SNEGSKA (reference sequence). Trimming took 5 bases from V and 10 from J; bases not matched to a gene: 2. The CDR3 is made up of 10 amino acids.

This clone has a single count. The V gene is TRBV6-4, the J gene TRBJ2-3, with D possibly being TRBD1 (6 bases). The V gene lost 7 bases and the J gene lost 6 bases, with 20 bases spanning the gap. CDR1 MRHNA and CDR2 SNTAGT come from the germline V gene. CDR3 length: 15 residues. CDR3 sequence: CASTGYRERIDTQYF. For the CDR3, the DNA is TGTGCCAGCACCGGATACAGGGAAAGAATTGATACGCAGTATTTT.

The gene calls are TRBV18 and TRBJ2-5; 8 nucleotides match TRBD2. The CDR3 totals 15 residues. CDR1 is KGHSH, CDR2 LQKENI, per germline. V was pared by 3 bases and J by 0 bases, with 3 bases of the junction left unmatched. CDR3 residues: CASSPGLGYQETQYF. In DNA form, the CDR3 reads TGTGCCAGCTCACCGGGACTAGGATACCAAGAGACCCAGTACTTC.

Written as DNA, the CDR3 is TGCGCCAGCAGCGAAGCGGGGGGGCCCTCAGATACGCAGTATTTT. Protein sequence: CASSEAGGPSDTQYF. The rearrangement joins TRBV10-1 to TRBJ2-3; 10 bases match TRBD2. This CDR3 is 15 amino acids long. Looked up from germline, CDR1 is WNHNN and CDR2 is SYGVQD (reference sequence). Trimming removed 6 bases from V and 4 bases from J; junction bases left unmatched: 7.

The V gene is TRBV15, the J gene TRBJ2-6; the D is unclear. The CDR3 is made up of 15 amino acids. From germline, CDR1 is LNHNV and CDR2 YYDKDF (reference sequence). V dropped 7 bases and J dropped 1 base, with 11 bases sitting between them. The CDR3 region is CATTIRTSGANVLTF. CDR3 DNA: TGTGCCACCACCATAAGAACTTCTGGGGCCAACGTCCTGACTTTC. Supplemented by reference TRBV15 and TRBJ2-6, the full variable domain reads DAMVIQNPRYQVTQFGKPVTLSCSQTLNHNVMYWYQQKSSQAPKLLFHYYDKDFNNEADTPDNFQSRRPNTSFCFLDIRSPGLGDTAMYLCATTIRTSGANVLTFGAGSRLTVL.